These 14 T cell receptor beta chains were sequenced from one sample in a study of CD8 T cells in Susac syndrome. Reverse transcription of roughly 0.45 to 1 ug RNA used random hexamers. One entry per CDR3 protein results from TCRdb running MiXCR on the immunoSEQ multiplex PCR reads. Of hundreds of thousands of distinct CDR3 sequences listed, about 82% are singletons. Specimen: CD8+ T cells from PBMCs. These receptors were collected from a human donor with multiple sclerosis.

The chain has TRBV29-1 and TRBJ1-2, with TRBD1 matching 8 bases. Trimming cost V 7 bases and J 6 bases; bases outside gene matches: 10. CDR1 and CDR2 (germline): SQVTM, ANQGSEA. The CDR3 runs 13 residues. Here the CDR3 reads CSARSTGANGYTF. DNA for the CDR3: TGCAGCGCCCGATCGACAGGGGCCAATGGCTACACCTTC. The variable domain in full, with the rest retrieved from reference TRBV29-1 and TRBJ1-2, is SAVISQKPSRDICQRGTSLTIQCQVDSQVTMMFWYRQQPGQSLTLIATANQGSEATYESGFVIDKFPISRPNLTFSTLTVSNMSPEDSSIYLCSARSTGANGYTFGSGTRLTVV.

The chain joins TRBV7-2 to TRBJ2-3; D may be TRBD1 (5 bases). The ends were cut back, 0 bases at V and 2 bases at J, with 9 bases in the middle. Germline values: CDR1 SGHTA, CDR2 FQGNSA. This CDR3 is built from 15 residues. The CDR3 here is CASSLAGRYTDTQYF. CDR3 DNA sequence: TGTGCCAGCAGCTTAGCGGGGCGGTACACAGATACGCAGTATTTT.

The CDR3 bases are TGTGCCAGCAGCCCCTCGCCAACCTATGGCTACACCTTC. Translation: CASSPSPTYGYTF. J is TRBJ1-2 and V is TRBV6-2 or TRBV6-3; D gene ambiguous. The CDR3 length is 13 residues. V lost 6 bases and J 4 bases, leaving 12 bases between the germline ends. Germline V gene lookup returns CDR1 MNHEY and CDR2 SVGEGT.

V is TRBV7-6 and J is TRBJ1-2; D remains unclear. Trimming took off 4 bases at V and 4 bases at J, with 10 bases between the two ends. Germline V gene lookup returns CDR1 SGHVS and CDR2 FNYEAQ. CDR3 length: 13 residues. The CDR3 DNA reads TGTGCCAGCAGCTCTTTAGATAGCTATGGCTACACCTTC. It translates to CASSSLDSYGYTF.

Here the CDR3 reads CATSDLKNEQYF. The CDR3, as DNA: TGTGCCACCAGTGACCTGAAGAACGAGCAGTACTTC. This sequence joins TRBV24-1 and TRBJ2-7, with D unclear. The germline gives CDR1 KGHDR, CDR2 SFDVKD. The CDR3 totals 12 residues. With 4 bases removed from V and 5 bases from J, the gap between germline ends came to 8 bases.

The rearrangement uses TRBV9 and TRBJ1-5; D gene ambiguous. The CDR3 is 13 residues long. Trimming took off 3 bases at V and 5 bases at J, with 9 bases between the two ends. CDR1 is SGDLS and CDR2 is YYNGEE in the germline V gene. The CDR3 reads CASSAQLDQPQHF. The CDR3 DNA reads TGTGCCAGCAGCGCCCAACTAGATCAGCCCCAGCATTTT.

This clonotype has a handful of counts. CDR3 coding DNA: TGTGCCAGCAGTGGCGAAGCGGGAGGCACCTACAATGAGCAGTTCTTC. Protein product: CASSGEAGGTYNEQFF. The rearrangement uses TRBV6-1 and TRBJ2-1, with 9 bases fitting TRBD2. The CDR3 sequence is 16 residues long. V was pared by 4 bases and J by 2 bases, with 6 bases of the junction left unmatched. Per the germline V gene, CDR1 is MNHNS and CDR2 is SASEGT.

This chain connects TRBV7-9 to TRBJ2-7; weak D call: TRBD2 (5 bases). With 6 bases removed from V and 6 bases from J, the gap between germline ends came to 9 bases. Germline loops: CDR1 SEHNR, CDR2 FQNEAQ (reference sequence). The CDR3 spans 11 residues. The CDR3 sequence is CASRLASEQYF. In DNA form, the CDR3 reads TGTGCCAGCAGGCTAGCCAGCGAGCAGTACTTC.

The chain links TRBV4-3 to TRBJ1-2; a possible D gene is TRBD1 (5 bases). The CDR3 has 15 amino acids. Trimming removed 0 bases from V and 8 bases from J, with 16 bases in between. The germline gives CDR1 LGHNA, CDR2 YSLEER. Written as DNA, the CDR3 is TGCGCCAGCAGCCAAGATTGGGTTTCTGGACAAGGCTACACCTTC. This encodes CASSQDWVSGQGYTF.

The rearrangement links TRBV20-1 to TRBJ1-4, with TRBD1 matching over 9 bases. Germline CDR1 is DFQATT and CDR2 is SNEGSKA (reference sequence). The CDR3 sequence is 16 residues long. Germline trimming cut 0 bases from V and 3 bases from J; bases unmatched to any gene: 5. The CDR3 region is CSARDLGQGPNEKLFF. The CDR3 nucleotides read TGCAGTGCTAGAGATCTCGGACAGGGGCCTAATGAAAAACTGTTTTTT.

The genes are TRBV7-3 and TRBJ2-3; D is possibly TRBD2 (5 bases). This CDR3 has 18 residues. The ends were cut back, 5 bases at V and 2 bases at J, with 23 bases in the middle. In germline, CDR1 is SGHTA, CDR2 FQGTGA. CDR3 in amino acids: CASSPPLGGYAFTDTQYF. DNA for the CDR3: TGTGCCAGCAGCCCCCCCTTAGGAGGCTACGCCTTCACAGATACGCAGTATTTT.

This chain joins TRBV6-6 and TRBJ2-7; maybe TRBD2 (5 bases). This CDR3 contains 16 residues. V gave up 1 base and J gave up 2 bases, with 15 bases separating them. The V gene's germline CDR1 is MNHNY and CDR2 SVGAGI (reference sequence). The CDR3: CASSYLLRENPYEQYF. The CDR3 nucleotides are TGTGCCAGCAGTTACTTACTTAGGGAGAATCCCTACGAGCAGTACTTC.

The chain combines TRBV14 with TRBJ2-3; 11 bases match TRBD2. Germline CDR1 reads SGHDN; CDR2 reads FVKESK. V lost 1 base to trimming and J lost 11 bases; unmatched junction nucleotides: 8. The CDR3 consists of 15 residues. The CDR3 DNA follows: TGTGCCAGCAGCCAAGTAGCGGGAGGGCCCGGAGGGCAGTATTTT. Amino acids: CASSQVAGGPGGQYF.

This chain joins TRBV30 and TRBJ2-1; D not certain. Between the trimmed V and J ends, which lost 1 base and 4 bases, there was a span of 20 bases. CDR3 size: 17 residues. The germline V gene encodes CDR1 GTSNPN and CDR2 SVGIG (reference sequence). CDR3 DNA sequence: TGTGCCTGGAGTGGAGAAAGTCGAGATTCTGGGTACAATGAGCAGTTCTTC. It specifies CAWSGESRDSGYNEQFF.